This T cell receptor beta chain was obtained from a study of CD8 T cells in Susac syndrome (dated by TCRdb to the late 2010s). General notes on the study: Whether CD8+ T cell activation and differentiation in Susac syndrome was antigen driven was tested using repertoire sequencing. CD8+ T cell repertoire clonality was compared between approximately 12 healthy donors, approximately 14 Susac syndrome patients and approximately 15 multiple sclerosis patients. On the study overall, not on this receptor specifically: The study acknowledged that relatively few individuals were included in the TCR sequencing and HLA analysis.

This clonotype is a singleton in its sample. It lacks a known antigen. Qualities for individual bases were not recorded, and no much larger clone is one base off. One read alone makes for weak evidence. RNA was extracted using the RNeasy kit, and about 0.5 to 1 ug of the RNA was reverse transcribed with random hexamers. TCR beta CDR3 regions were amplified with the immunoSEQ multiplex PCR assay covering 54 Vbeta and 13 Jbeta segments. Bias from PCR amplification was corrected by using a synthetic template baseline for primer optimization and for computational correction. Under the source paper's analysis protocol: Only productive sequences were kept, with reads annotated to V, D and J genes according to IMGT and analyzed in immunoSEQ Analyzer. To calculate clonality, Shannon entropy was normalized by log2 of the number of productive unique sequences and then subtracted from one. Public and private clones were assessed among the 100 most prevalent clones of each patient and control. Clones were defined as Susac-specific if absent from the healthy and MS cohorts, from 900 to 1,200 published viral clones and from other ImmuneACCESS disease sequences. TCRdb reran the public reads through fastp at Q25 and MiXCR, keeping productive beta chains. Rows are unified per CDR3 protein, each entry keeping the most common DNA and genes. Clone size and V and J calls follow TCRdb, not the original study. Recorded for this sample are some 130,000 distinct CDR3 sequences; about 90% of them occurred a single time. The top ten constitute around 0.24% of the sample.

Peripheral blood CD8+ and CD4+ T cells from healthy donors, Susac syndrome patients and multiple sclerosis patients were profiled by high-throughput TCR beta sequencing. The multiple sclerosis controls were treatment-naive patients who had stable or active relapsing-remitting disease and met the revised McDonald criteria. Bulk CD8+ and CD4+ T cells were purified by magnetic negative isolation, while CD8+ TEMRA cells were enriched using FACS. Blood was collected in EDTA tubes and processed within 24 hours, with PBMCs isolated through density gradient centrifugation. PBMCs intended for TCR sequencing were cryopreserved in liquid nitrogen and thawed later in a water bath at 37 degrees C. The sorted or isolated CD4+, CD8+ and CD8+ TEMRA cells reached a purity of at least 90%. Sequences were obtained from CD8+ T cells from PBMCs. This TCR came from a human donor with multiple sclerosis.

Read as DNA, the sequence is TGTGCCAGCAGTGAACAGCGCAATCCCCAAGAGACCCAGTACTTC. Translation gives CASSEQRNPQETQYF. The chain uses TRBV6-4 and TRBJ2-5; the D gene cannot be resolved reliably. CDR1 is given as MRHNA and CDR2 as SNTAGT, both from the germline V gene. Including the terminal cysteine and phenylalanine, the CDR3 comprises 15 residues. The only DNA kept is the CDR3, 45 bases in frame from the first base. V is clipped by 3 bases and J by 1 base, and the sequence between their germline boundaries is 12 bases long.